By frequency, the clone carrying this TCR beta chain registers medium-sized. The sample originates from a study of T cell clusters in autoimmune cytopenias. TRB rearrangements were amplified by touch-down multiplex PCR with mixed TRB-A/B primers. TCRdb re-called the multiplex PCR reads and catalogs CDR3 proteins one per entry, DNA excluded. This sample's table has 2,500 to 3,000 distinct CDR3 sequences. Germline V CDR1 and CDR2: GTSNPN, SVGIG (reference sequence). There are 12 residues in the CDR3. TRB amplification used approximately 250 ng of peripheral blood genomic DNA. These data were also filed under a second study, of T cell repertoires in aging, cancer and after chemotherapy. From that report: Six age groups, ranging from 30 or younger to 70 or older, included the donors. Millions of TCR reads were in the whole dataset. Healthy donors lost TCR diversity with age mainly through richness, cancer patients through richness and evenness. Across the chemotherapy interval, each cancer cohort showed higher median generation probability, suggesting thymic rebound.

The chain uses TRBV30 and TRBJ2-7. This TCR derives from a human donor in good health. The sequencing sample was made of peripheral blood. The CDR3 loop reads CAWGDSPHEQYF.